The rows below give T cell receptor beta chains drawn from one sample of a study of STAT5B mutations in CD4+ large granular lymphocyte leukemia. Clones were read by immunoSEQ multiplex PCR, and TCRdb kept only the in-frame ones, dropping some. The sample holds 7,500 to 10,000 clones, approximately 80% seen once. Material for sequencing was PBMCs. The receptors derive from a man aged 55 to 70 with CD4+ T-cell large granular lymphocyte leukemia. CDR3s include the opening cysteine and the closing phenylalanine or tryptophan. D genes are given only for firm matches. Some rows mark clone size as missing; the rest say once, few, many or name a class of expanded clone.

>TRBJ2-1|.|TRBV9|.
CASSAQGGSYNEQFF
TGTGCCAGCAGCGCGCAGGGAGGTTCCTACAATGAGCAGTTCTTC
>TRBJ2-1|.|TRBV27|.
CASGSGRPFSYNEQFF
TGTGCCAGCGGGAGCGGCAGGCCCTTCTCCTACAATGAGCAGTTCTTC
>TRBJ2-1|TRBD1|TRBV7-3|.
CASSSTGTGMANEQFF
TGTGCCAGCAGCTCAACCGGGACAGGGATGGCCAATGAGCAGTTCTTC
>TRBJ2-7|.|TRBV27|.
CASRVRGAVYEQYF
TGTGCCAGCAGGGTGCGGGGTGCTGTCTACGAGCAGTACTTC
>TRBJ2-3|TRBD2|TRBV30|.
CAWSSNKAGASRDTQYF
TGTGCCTGGAGTAGCAATAAGGCGGGAGCAAGCCGGGATACGCAGTATTTT
>TRBJ1-4|TRBD1|TRBV19|.
CATSQQGAEKLFF
TGTGCCACCTCCCAACAGGGGGCAGAAAAACTGTTTTTT
>TRBJ2-2|.|TRBV9|.
CASSVTGNTGELFF
TGTGCCAGCAGCGTAACGGGAAACACCGGGGAGCTGTTTTTT
>TRBJ1-3|TRBD1|TRBV28|.
CASSDRAGNTIYF
TGTGCCAGCAGCGACAGGGCTGGAAACACCATATATTTT
>TRBJ2-3|.|TRBV20-1|.
CSAPITDTQYF
TGCAGTGCTCCTATCACAGATACGCAGTATTTT
>TRBJ2-7|TRBD1|TRBV28|once
CASRDRGSRLGEQYF
TGTGCCAGCAGGGACAGGGGGTCCCGATTGGGGGAGCAGTACTTC
>TRBJ2-1|TRBD1|TRBV7-3|.
CASSPPAGGASYNEQFF
TGTGCCAGCAGCCCGCCGGCAGGGGGCGCTTCCTACAATGAGCAGTTCTTC
>TRBJ2-3|.|TRBV4-3|.
CASSHLDWGKMDTDTQYF
TGCGCCAGCAGCCACCTCGACTGGGGGAAAATGGACACAGATACGCAGTATTTT
>TRBJ2-1|.|TRBV28|.
CASSFKGRPFF
TGTGCCAGCAGTTTTAAAGGGCGCCCCTTCTTC
>TRBJ2-7|TRBD2|TRBV27|.
CASSFTLAGETEQYF
TGTGCCAGCAGTTTCACACTAGCGGGTGAAACCGAGCAGTACTTC
>TRBJ2-1|TRBD2|TRBV10-3|.
CAISAEGLAGYNEQFF
TGTGCCATCAGTGCCGAAGGACTAGCGGGTTACAATGAGCAGTTCTTC
>TRBJ2-7|.|TRBV9|.
CASSATGHEQYF
TGTGCCAGCAGTGCAACAGGGCACGAGCAGTACTTC
>TRBJ2-3|.|TRBV11-2|.
CASSLVTRGDTQYF
TGTGCCAGCAGCTTAGTCACCCGGGGAGATACGCAGTATTTT
>TRBJ2-7|.|TRBV19|.
CASSIVGRGEQYF
TGTGCCAGTAGTATAGTCGGCCGGGGGGAGCAGTACTTC
>TRBJ1-2|TRBD1|TRBV7-3|.
CASGQGVDYGYTF
TGTGCCAGCGGACAGGGGGTGGACTATGGCTACACCTTC
>TRBJ1-2|.|TRBV7-8|.
CASSLSEQGGYTF
TGTGCCAGCAGCTTGAGCGAGCAGGGAGGCTACACCTTC
>TRBJ2-1|.|TRBV9|few
CASSVGSSNNEQFF
TGTGCCAGCAGCGTAGGTAGTAGCAACAATGAGCAGTTCTTC
>TRBJ2-2|.|TRBV7-2|once
CASSRAGSGAGELFF
TGTGCCAGCAGCCGGGCCGGCTCAGGGGCCGGGGAGCTGTTTTTT